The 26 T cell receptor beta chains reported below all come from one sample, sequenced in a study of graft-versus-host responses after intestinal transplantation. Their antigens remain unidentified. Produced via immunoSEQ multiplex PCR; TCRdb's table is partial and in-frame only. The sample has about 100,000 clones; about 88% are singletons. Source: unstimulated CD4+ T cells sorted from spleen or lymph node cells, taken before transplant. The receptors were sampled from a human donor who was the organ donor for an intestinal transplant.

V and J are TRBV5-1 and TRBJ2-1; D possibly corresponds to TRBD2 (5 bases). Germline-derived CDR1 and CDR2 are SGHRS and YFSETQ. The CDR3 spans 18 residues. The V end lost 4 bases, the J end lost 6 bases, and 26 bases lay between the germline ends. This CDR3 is CASSEAVQRTGLGNEQFF. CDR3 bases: TGCGCCAGCAGCGAGGCGGTTCAGAGAACGGGATTGGGCAATGAGCAGTTCTTC.

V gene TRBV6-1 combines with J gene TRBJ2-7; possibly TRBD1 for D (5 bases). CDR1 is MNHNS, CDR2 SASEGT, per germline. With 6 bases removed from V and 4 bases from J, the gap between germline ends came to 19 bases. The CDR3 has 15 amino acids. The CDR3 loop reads CASRQRPPQGYEQYF. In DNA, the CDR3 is TGTGCCAGCAGACAAAGGCCGCCTCAGGGTTACGAGCAGTACTTC.

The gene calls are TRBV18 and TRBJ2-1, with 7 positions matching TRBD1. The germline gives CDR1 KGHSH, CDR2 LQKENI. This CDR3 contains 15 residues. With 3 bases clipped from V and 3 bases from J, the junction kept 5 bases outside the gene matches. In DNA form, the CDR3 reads TGTGCCAGCTCACCGGGACAGAAGAGCTACAATGAGCAGTTCTTC. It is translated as CASSPGQKSYNEQFF.

The CDR3 loop reads CASSLLGGYGYTF. For the CDR3, the DNA is TGTGCCAGCAGCTTATTAGGGGGATATGGCTACACCTTC. The V and J genes are TRBV7-9 and TRBJ1-2; TRBD1 is a possible D gene (6 bases). The CDR3 covers 13 residues. V was cut by 2 bases and J by 5 bases, with 9 bases left in between. CDR1 and CDR2 (germline): SEHNR, FQNEAQ (reference sequence).

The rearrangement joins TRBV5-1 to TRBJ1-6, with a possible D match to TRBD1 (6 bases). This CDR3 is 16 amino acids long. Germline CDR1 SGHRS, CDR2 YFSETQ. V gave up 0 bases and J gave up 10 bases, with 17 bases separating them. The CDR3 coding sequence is TGCGCCAGCAGCTTGGTGGTAGGGGGTCGTCAGTCACCCCTCCACTTT. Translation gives CASSLVVGGRQSPLHF.

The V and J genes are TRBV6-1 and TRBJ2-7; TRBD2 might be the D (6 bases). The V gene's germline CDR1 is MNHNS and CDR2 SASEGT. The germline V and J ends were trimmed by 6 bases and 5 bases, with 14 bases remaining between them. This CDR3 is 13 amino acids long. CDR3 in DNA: TGTGCCAGCAGCCGGGGGTTTTGGGACGAGCAGTACTTC. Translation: CASSRGFWDEQYF.

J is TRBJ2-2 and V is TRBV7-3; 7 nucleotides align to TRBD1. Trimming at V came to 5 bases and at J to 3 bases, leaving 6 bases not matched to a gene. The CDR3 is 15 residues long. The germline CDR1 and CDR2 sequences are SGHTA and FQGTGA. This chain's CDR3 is CASSPTGRDTGELFF. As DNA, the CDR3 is TGTGCCAGCAGCCCGACAGGGAGAGACACCGGGGAGCTGTTTTTT.

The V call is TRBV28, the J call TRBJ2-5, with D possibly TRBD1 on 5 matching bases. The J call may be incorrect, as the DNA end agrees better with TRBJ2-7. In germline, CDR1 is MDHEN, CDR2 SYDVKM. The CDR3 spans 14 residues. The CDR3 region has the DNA TGTGCCAGCAGTGTGGTAGGACATGGATACGAGCAGTACTTC. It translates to CASSVVGHGYEQYF.

CDR3 nucleotide sequence: TGTGCCAGCAGTCCCGTCGGCAGCGAGTGGAATACGCAGTATTTT. It translates to CASSPVGSEWNTQYF. The chain has TRBV6-5 and TRBJ2-3; D gene unclear. Germline V gene lookup returns CDR1 MNHEY and CDR2 SVGAGI. V lost 5 bases and J lost 7, with 19 bases in between. The CDR3 contains 15 residues.

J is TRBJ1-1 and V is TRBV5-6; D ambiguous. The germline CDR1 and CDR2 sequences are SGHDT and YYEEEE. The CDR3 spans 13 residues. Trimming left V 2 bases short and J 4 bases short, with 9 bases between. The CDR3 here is CASSLLLTTEAFF. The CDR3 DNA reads TGTGCCAGCAGCTTATTGCTCACCACTGAAGCTTTCTTT.

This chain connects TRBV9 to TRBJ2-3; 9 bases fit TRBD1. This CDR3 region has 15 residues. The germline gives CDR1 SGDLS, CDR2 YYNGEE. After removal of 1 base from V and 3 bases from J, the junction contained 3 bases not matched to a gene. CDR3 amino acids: CASSVPTGGTDTQYF. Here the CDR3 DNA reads TGTGCCAGCAGCGTACCGACAGGGGGAACAGATACGCAGTATTTT.

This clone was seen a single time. CDR3 nucleotides: TGTGCCAGCAGCCCCTCCCCTGATACGCAGTATTTT. This encodes CASSPSPDTQYF. The rearrangement joins TRBV7-2 to TRBJ2-3; no firm D call. V lost 5 bases and J 6 bases, leaving 9 bases between the germline ends. This CDR3 is 12 amino acids long. Germline loops: CDR1 SGHTA, CDR2 FQGNSA.

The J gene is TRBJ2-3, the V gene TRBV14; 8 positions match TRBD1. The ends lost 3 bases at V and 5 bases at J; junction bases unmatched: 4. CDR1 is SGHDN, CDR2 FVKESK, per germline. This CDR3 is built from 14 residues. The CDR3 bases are TGTGCCAGCAGCCACAGGGGGCTTGGAGATACGCAGTATTTT. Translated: CASSHRGLGDTQYF.

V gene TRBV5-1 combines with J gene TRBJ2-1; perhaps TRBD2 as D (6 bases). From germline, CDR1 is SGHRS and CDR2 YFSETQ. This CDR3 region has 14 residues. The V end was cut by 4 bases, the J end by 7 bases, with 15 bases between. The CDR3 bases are TGCGCCAGCAGCCCGGGTGGCAGCGGGAATGAGCAGTTCTTC. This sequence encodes CASSPGGSGNEQFF.

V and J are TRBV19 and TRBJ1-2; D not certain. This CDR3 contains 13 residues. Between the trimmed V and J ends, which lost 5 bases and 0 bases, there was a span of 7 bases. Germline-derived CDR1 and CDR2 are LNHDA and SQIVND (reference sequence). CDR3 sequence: CASSELTNYGYTF. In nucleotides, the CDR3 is TGTGCCAGTAGTGAATTGACTAACTATGGCTACACCTTC. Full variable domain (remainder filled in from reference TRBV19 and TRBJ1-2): DGGITQSPKYLFRKEGQNVTLSCEQNLNHDAMYWYRQDPGQGLRLIYYSQIVNDFQKGDIAEGYSVSREKKESFPLTVTSAQKNPTAFYLCASSELTNYGYTFGSGTRLTVV.

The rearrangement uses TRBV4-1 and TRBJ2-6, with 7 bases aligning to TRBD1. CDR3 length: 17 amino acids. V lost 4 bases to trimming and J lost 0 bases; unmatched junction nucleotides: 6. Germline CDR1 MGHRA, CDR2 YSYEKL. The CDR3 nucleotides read TGCGCCAGCAGCCCCCCGACAGGGCCCTCTGGGGCCAACGTCCTGACTTTC. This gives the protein CASSPPTGPSGANVLTF.

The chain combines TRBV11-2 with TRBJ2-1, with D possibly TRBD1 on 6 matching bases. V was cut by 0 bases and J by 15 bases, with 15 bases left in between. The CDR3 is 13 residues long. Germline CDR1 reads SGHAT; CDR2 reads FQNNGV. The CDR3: CASSLDTDRDLFF. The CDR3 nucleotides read TGTGCCAGCAGCTTAGACACGGACAGAGACTTGTTCTTC.

CDR3 in amino acids: CASSPRDTEAFF. DNA of the CDR3: TGTGCCAGCAGTCCCAGGGATACTGAAGCTTTCTTT. V usage is TRBV6-1 and J usage is TRBJ1-1; D might be TRBD1 (5 bases). Germline assignment: CDR1 MNHNS and CDR2 SASEGT. The CDR3 extends over 12 amino acids. Trimming left V 5 bases short and J 5 bases short, with 9 bases between.

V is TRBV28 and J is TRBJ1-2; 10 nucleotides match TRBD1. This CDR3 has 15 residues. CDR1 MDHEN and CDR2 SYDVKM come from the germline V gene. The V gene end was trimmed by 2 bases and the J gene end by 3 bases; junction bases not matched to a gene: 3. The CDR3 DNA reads TGTGCCAGCAGTTTACCGGGACAGGGGTACTATGGCTACACCTTC. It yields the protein CASSLPGQGYYGYTF.

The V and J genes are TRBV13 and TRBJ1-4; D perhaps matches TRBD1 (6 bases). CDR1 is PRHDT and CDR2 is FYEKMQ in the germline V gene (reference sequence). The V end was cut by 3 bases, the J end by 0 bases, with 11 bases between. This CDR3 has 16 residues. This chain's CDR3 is CASSFRTAATNEKLFF. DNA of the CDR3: TGTGCCAGCAGCTTCAGGACAGCTGCAACTAATGAAAAACTGTTTTTT.

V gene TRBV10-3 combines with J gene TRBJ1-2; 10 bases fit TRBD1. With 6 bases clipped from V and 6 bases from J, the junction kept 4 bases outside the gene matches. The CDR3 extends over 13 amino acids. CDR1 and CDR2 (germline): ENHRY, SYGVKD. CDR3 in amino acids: CAIRSGTGDGYTF. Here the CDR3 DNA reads TGTGCCATCAGATCCGGGACAGGGGATGGCTACACCTTC.

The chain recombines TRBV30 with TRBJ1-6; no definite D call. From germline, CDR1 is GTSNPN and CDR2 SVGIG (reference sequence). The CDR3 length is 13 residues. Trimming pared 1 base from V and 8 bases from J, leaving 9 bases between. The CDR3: CAWSGLSHSPLHF. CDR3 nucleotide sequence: TGTGCCTGGAGTGGTCTTTCCCATTCACCCCTCCACTTT.

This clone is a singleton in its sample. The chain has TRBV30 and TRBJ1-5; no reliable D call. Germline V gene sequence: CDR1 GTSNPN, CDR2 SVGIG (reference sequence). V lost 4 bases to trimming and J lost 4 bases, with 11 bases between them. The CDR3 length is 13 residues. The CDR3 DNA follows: TGTGCCTGGAAACAAGTAGGGAATCAGCCCCAGCATTTT. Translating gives CAWKQVGNQPQHF.

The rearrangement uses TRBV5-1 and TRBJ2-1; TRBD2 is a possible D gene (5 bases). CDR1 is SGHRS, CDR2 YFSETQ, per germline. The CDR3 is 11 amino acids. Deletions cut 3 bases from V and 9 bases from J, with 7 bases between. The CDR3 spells CASSSEGEQFF. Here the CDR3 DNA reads TGCGCCAGCAGCTCCGAGGGTGAGCAGTTCTTC.

CDR3 amino acids: CASSHNPRGQGLGYTF. Written as DNA, the CDR3 is TGTGCCAGCAGCCACAACCCAAGGGGACAGGGGCTTGGCTACACCTTC. This chain connects TRBV4-2 to TRBJ1-2; 10 nucleotides agree with TRBD1. Germline values: CDR1 LGHNA, CDR2 YNFKEQ. This CDR3 has 16 amino acids. Trimming took 3 bases from V and 7 from J; bases not matched to a gene: 11.

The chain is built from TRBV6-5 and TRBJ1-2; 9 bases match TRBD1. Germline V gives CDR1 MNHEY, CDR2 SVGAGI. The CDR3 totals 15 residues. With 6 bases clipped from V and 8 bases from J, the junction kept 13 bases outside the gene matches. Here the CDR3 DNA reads TGTGCCAGCAGAGGGACAGGGCGGGCCGAATGGGGCTACACCTTC. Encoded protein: CASRGTGRAEWGYTF.